Following are 8 T cell receptor beta chains from one sample sequenced in a study of shared clonotypes between healthy human individuals. Terminally differentiated effector memory CD45RA+ cells were excluded by CCR7 positive selection of CD45RO-negative cells. The repertoire was sequenced with immunoSEQ multiplex PCR; TCRdb's copy has only in-frame clones and lacks some. The sample contains approximately 2,200,000 clones, more than 85% of which appear only once. Sequenced material: naive CD8+ T cells from PBMCs. These receptors originate from a young man in good health. Some clones in this sample may be carry-over from other donors' samples.

The gene calls are TRBV5-1 and TRBJ2-3; 13 bases agree with TRBD2. The CDR3 is 16 residues long. After removal of 4 bases from V and 4 bases from J, the junction contained 6 bases not matched to a gene. The germline CDR1 and CDR2 sequences are SGHRS and YFSETQ. CDR3 in DNA: TGCGCCAGCAGCATAGGACTAGCGGGAGTATCAGATACGCAGTATTTT. Translation: CASSIGLAGVSDTQYF.

The V and J genes are TRBV14 and TRBJ2-7, with 7 bases that match TRBD1. The junction had 4 bases not matched to a gene; V was cut back by 1 base and J by 1 base. Germline V gives CDR1 SGHDN, CDR2 FVKESK. The CDR3 consists of 15 residues. Here the CDR3 reads CASSQGQGDSYEQYF. Here the CDR3 DNA reads TGTGCCAGCAGCCAAGGACAGGGTGATTCCTACGAGCAGTACTTC.

Note on this clone: A read error may account for a junction end that differs from germline. The CDR3 here is CAGSSGSGSYEQYF. DNA of the CDR3: TGTGCCGGCAGTTCAGGTAGCGGGAGCTACGAGCAGTACTTC. The genes are TRBV27 and TRBJ2-7; 9 bases align to TRBD2. The CDR3 contains 14 residues. Per the germline V gene, CDR1 is MNHEY and CDR2 is SMNVEV (reference sequence).

The rearrangement uses TRBV28 and TRBJ2-1, with D perhaps TRBD2 (6 bases). Germline CDR1 MDHEN, CDR2 SYDVKM. The length of the CDR3 is 16 residues. V gave up 3 bases and J gave up 0 bases, with 12 bases separating them. CDR3 coding DNA: TGTGCCAGCAGTTTGTTTAGGGAGGCCTCCTACAATGAGCAGTTCTTC. Translating gives CASSLFREASYNEQFF.

The chain is built from TRBV13 and TRBJ2-7; 8 nucleotides match TRBD2. Germline values: CDR1 PRHDT, CDR2 FYEKMQ (reference sequence). The V and J ends lost 0 bases and 3 bases, in that order; junction bases with no gene match: 4. The CDR3 loop spans 15 amino acids. This CDR3 reads CASSLGALAGYEQYF. For the CDR3, the DNA is TGTGCCAGCAGCTTAGGGGCCCTAGCGGGCTACGAGCAGTACTTC.

The chain couples TRBV2 to TRBJ2-3, with no clear D. V was shortened by 8 bases and J by 0 bases, with 12 bases between the two germline ends. CDR3 length: 14 residues. The V gene's germline CDR1 is SNHLY and CDR2 FYNNEI. The CDR3 is CASLGESSTDTQYF. DNA for the CDR3: TGTGCCAGCCTTGGGGAATCTAGCACAGATACGCAGTATTTT.

The table lists this clone with a count of one. CDR3 sequence reads: CASSLLSGPGRGDTQYF. The CDR3 bases are TGTGCCAGCAGCTTACTGTCCGGGCCGGGTAGAGGGGATACGCAGTATTTT. This rearrangement joins TRBV7-6 to TRBJ2-3; D may be TRBD2 (5 bases). This CDR3 has 17 residues. In germline, CDR1 is SGHVS, CDR2 FNYEAQ. Trimming cost V 2 bases and J 6 bases, with 21 bases left between them.

J is TRBJ2-7 and V is TRBV6-5; 9 nucleotides align to TRBD2. This CDR3 is 11 amino acids long. V lost 5 bases and J lost 7; bases outside the gene matches: 0. From germline, CDR1 is MNHEY and CDR2 SVGAGI. The DNA of the CDR3 is TGTGCCAGCAGTCTAGCGGGGGAGCAGTACTTC. Protein product: CASSLAGEQYF.